The next 14 T cell receptor beta chains were all read from a single sample in a study of graft-versus-host responses after intestinal transplantation. TCRdb keeps only in-frame clones here, not all; method: immunoSEQ multiplex PCR. The sample lists about 23,000 clones; approximately 91% were seen once. The specimen comprised PBMCs, sampled about 41 days after intestinal transplant. These receptors all come from a human patient who received an intestinal transplant, so some T cells may come from the graft donor.

The DNA for the CDR3 is TGTGCCACCAGCCCCGGACAGATTTACGATACGCAGTATTTT. It encodes CATSPGQIYDTQYF. The genes are TRBV15 and TRBJ2-3; TRBD1 is a possible D gene (6 bases). The CDR3 has 14 residues. V lost 5 bases, J lost 6 bases, and 15 bases lay in between. Germline V gene lookup returns CDR1 LNHNV and CDR2 YYDKDF (reference sequence).

The V gene is TRBV6-5, the J gene TRBJ1-1; 9 nucleotides agree with TRBD1. The J segment lost 1 base and the V segment lost 6 bases, leaving 3 bases of the junction unmatched. The germline CDR1 and CDR2 sequences are MNHEY and SVGAGI. The CDR3 consists of 14 residues. CDR3 bases: TGTGCCAGCAGCCACAGGGGGCGGAACACTGAAGCTTTCTTT. The encoded protein is CASSHRGRNTEAFF.

This clone came up a few times. The chain joins TRBV5-5 to TRBJ2-1; no definite D call. Trimming cost V 2 bases and J 0 bases, with 9 bases left between them. Germline values: CDR1 SGHKS, CDR2 YYEKEE (reference sequence). The CDR3 spans 15 residues. The CDR3 DNA follows: TGTGCCAGCAGCTTACGGGTGGACTCCTACAATGAGCAGTTCTTC. It is translated as CASSLRVDSYNEQFF. The full variable domain, with the rest looked up from reference TRBV5-5 and TRBJ2-1, is DAGVTQSPTHLIKTRGQQVTLRCSPISGHKSVSWYQQVLGQGPQFIFQYYEKEERGRGNFPDRFSARQFPNYSSELNVNALLLGDSALYLCASSLRVDSYNEQFFGPGTRLTVL.

The rearrangement links TRBV6-6 to TRBJ1-1, with a possible D match to TRBD1 (5 bases). Germline lookup yields CDR1 MNHNY and CDR2 SVGAGI (reference sequence). This CDR3 is built from 13 residues. Trimming shortened V by 8 bases and J by 4 bases, and 14 bases separated the two germline ends. CDR3 sequence (DNA): TGTGCCAGCCTGGGGCGCTGGGGCACTGAAGCTTTCTTT. It yields the protein CASLGRWGTEAFF.

The chain recombines TRBV2 with TRBJ1-2; D is perhaps TRBD1 (6 bases). With 7 bases removed from V and 6 bases from J, the gap between germline ends came to 12 bases. CDR3 length equals 12 residues. The germline V gene has CDR1 SNHLY and CDR2 FYNNEI. The CDR3 region has the DNA TGTGCCAGCAACCACAGGGTTGATGGCTACACCTTC. It translates to CASNHRVDGYTF.

The chain recombines TRBV7-3 with TRBJ2-3, with 7 nucleotides matching TRBD2. The V and J ends lost 1 base and 4 bases, in that order; junction bases with no gene match: 5. CDR3 length equals 15 residues. Per germline, CDR1 SGHTA and CDR2 FQGTGA. CDR3 loop: CASSLRLAEADTQYF. The CDR3 coding sequence is TGTGCCAGCAGCTTAAGGCTAGCGGAGGCAGATACGCAGTATTTT. The entire variable domain, with the rest obtained from reference TRBV7-3 and TRBJ2-3, is as follows: GAGVSQTPSNKVTEKGKYVELRCDPISGHTALYWYRQSLGQGPEFLIYFQGTGAADDSGLPNDRFFAVRPEGSVSTLKIQRTERGDSAVYLCASSLRLAEADTQYFGPGTRLTVL.

This chain links TRBV7-3 with TRBJ2-1; 9 bases agree with TRBD2. The germline CDR1 and CDR2 sequences are SGHTA and FQGTGA. V was clipped by 1 base and J by 5 bases; unmatched bases: 6. CDR3 length: 16 residues. This CDR3 reads CASSLNGGRAHNEQFF. CDR3 nucleotide sequence: TGTGCCAGCAGCTTAAATGGCGGGAGGGCCCACAATGAGCAGTTCTTC.

There are a few counts of this clone. The CDR3 DNA sequence: TGTGCCAGCAGCTTGATTCCAGGGGAAGTCGGGGAGCTGTTTTTT. Translating it yields CASSLIPGEVGELFF. This chain joins TRBV5-4 and TRBJ2-2; D is perhaps TRBD1 (6 bases). The CDR3 runs to 15 residues. Germline CDR1 SGHNT, CDR2 YYREEE (reference sequence). Trimming removed 1 base from V and 7 bases from J, with 14 bases in between.

The gene calls are TRBV4-1 and TRBJ2-5, with D possibly being TRBD1 or TRBD2 (6 bases each). The V end was cut by 0 bases, the J end by 10 bases, with 15 bases between. The CDR3 length is 14 residues. Germline CDR1 reads MGHRA; CDR2 reads YSYEKL. CDR3 in DNA: TGCGCCAGCAGCCAAGATCGCGGGACAAGGGGCCAGTACTTC. Residues: CASSQDRGTRGQYF.

The chain links TRBV28 to TRBJ1-5, with a possible D match to TRBD1 (5 bases). CDR3 length: 15 amino acids. Trimming shortened V by 2 bases and J by 5 bases, and 13 bases separated the two germline ends. Germline V gives CDR1 MDHEN, CDR2 SYDVKM. DNA for the CDR3: TGTGCCAGCAGTTTAAACTCCGACAGCGATCAGCCCCAGCATTTT. Encoded protein: CASSLNSDSDQPQHF.

This clone has just one count. The J gene is TRBJ2-5, the V gene TRBV27; D not resolved. CDR1 MNHEY and CDR2 SMNVEV come from the germline V gene (reference sequence). Trimming pared 3 bases from V and 5 bases from J, leaving 16 bases between. The CDR3 sequence is 15 residues long. The CDR3 DNA follows: TGTGCCAGCAGTTTGGCTTTTGGTTTTGGGGAGACCCAGTACTTC. Its translation is CASSLAFGFGETQYF.

The V and J genes are TRBV4-3 and TRBJ2-1, with 15 bases identical to TRBD2. J gave up 4 bases and V 2 bases, and 15 bases lay outside the gene matches. This CDR3 contains 21 residues. Germline V gives CDR1 LGHNA, CDR2 YSLEER. This CDR3 reads CASSQTRGLAGGPQPYNEQFF. CDR3 nucleotides: TGCGCCAGCAGCCAAACCCGCGGACTAGCGGGAGGGCCCCAACCATACAATGAGCAGTTCTTC.

The chain combines TRBV9 with TRBJ2-7; the D gene is possibly TRBD1 (6 bases). The germline gives CDR1 SGDLS, CDR2 YYNGEE. Trimming took 2 bases from V and 3 from J, leaving 9 bases between them. The CDR3 is made up of 13 amino acids. The CDR3 is CASSVADSYEQYF. CDR3 sequence (DNA): TGTGCCAGCAGCGTCGCGGACAGCTACGAGCAGTACTTC.

The genes are TRBV6-5 and TRBJ2-5; the D gene is possibly TRBD2 (5 bases). CDR1 is MNHEY, CDR2 SVGAGI, per germline. Deletions cut 2 bases from V and 5 bases from J, with 12 bases between. The CDR3 has 14 residues. In nucleotides, the CDR3 is TGTGCCAGCAGTTACCTGGCTAGCATGGAGACCCAGTACTTC. Its translation: CASSYLASMETQYF.